This T cell receptor (beta chain) emerged from a study of molecular identifiers for immune sequencing clone quantification. Whole-study context: In replicates, the authors split RNA from approximately 22,000 or 94,000 naive CD8 cells five ways and sequenced four.

For naive CD8 T cells, sorting used the CD8+CD4-CCR7+CD45RA+ phenotype. Study-level points and caveats: Clones that had above 20 RNA copies took up over 97% of effector molecules but under 1% in naive cells.

A single record per CDR3 protein comes from TCRdb applying MiXCR to the PCR reads. The profile covers hundreds of thousands of distinct CDR3 sequences, with just under 20% appearing a single time and around 0.9% taken by the ten largest. CDR3 length: 14 residues. Germline CDR1 and CDR2: WSHSY and SAAADI. V lost 8 bases to trimming and J lost 5 bases; unmatched junction nucleotides: 6. In this sample, this clonotype turned up a few times. Its matching antigen is unknown. The sample was naive CD8+ T cells from blood, with Jurkat cell RNA spiked in. Subset in this sample: FACS-sorted CD8+CD4-CCR7+CD45RA+ naive T cells. The source of this sequence is a human donor in good health. Some libraries in this study had Jurkat cell RNA spiked in. The rearrangement uses TRBV10-2 and TRBJ2-5; 12 nucleotides match TRBD2. CDR3 in amino acids: CASGPSGRAETQYF. CDR3 nucleotide sequence: TGCGCCAGCGGACCTAGCGGGAGGGCCGAGACCCAGTACTTC.